These T cell receptor beta chains were read from a single sample in a study of blood T cell repertoires in COVID-19. Generated by immunoSEQ multiplex PCR, the TCRdb table keeps only in-frame clones and is missing some. The sample consists of approximately 490,000 clones, 88% of them appearing once. The sequencing input was PBMCs or T cells enriched from blood (not recorded which). These receptors originate from a woman aged 55-70 years who had recovered from COVID-19. Each CDR3 is given with its conserved first and last residue. Each record gives: clone size, V gene, J gene, D gene, CDR3 DNA, CDR3 protein. D genes are given only for firm matches. The listing skips clone size in some rows; elsewhere it reads once, few, many or a size class.

abundance: NA; v_gene: TRBV5-1; j_gene: TRBJ2-5; d_gene: TRBD2; CDR3nt: TGCGCCAGCAGCTTGAAGCTCCCCCCTCTCCTTAGCGGGGGGCCCCAAGAGACCCAGTACTTC; CDR3aa: CASSLKLPPLLSGGPQETQYF
abundance: NA; v_gene: TRBV3-1/TRBV3-2; j_gene: TRBJ1-3; d_gene: NA; CDR3nt: TGTGCCAGCAGCTCGACACGGGACACCTATTCTGGAAACACCATATATTTT; CDR3aa: CASSSTRDTYSGNTIYF
abundance: NA; v_gene: TRBV9; j_gene: TRBJ1-3; d_gene: NA; CDR3nt: TGTGCCAGCAGCGTAGCTAGAGAAAACACCATATATTTT; CDR3aa: CASSVARENTIYF
abundance: NA; v_gene: TRBV19; j_gene: TRBJ2-2; d_gene: TRBD1; CDR3nt: TGTGCCAGTAGTATAGAACTTGGGACAGTAACCTCCGGGGAGCTGTTTTTT; CDR3aa: CASSIELGTVTSGELFF
abundance: NA; v_gene: TRBV6-5; j_gene: TRBJ1-1; d_gene: TRBD1; CDR3nt: TGTGCCAGCAGTTACGTGACAGGGGGTACTGAAGCTTTCTTT; CDR3aa: CASSYVTGGTEAFF
abundance: NA; v_gene: TRBV13; j_gene: TRBJ1-1; d_gene: TRBD1; CDR3nt: TGTGCCAGCAGCCGACGGGGGACAGGGACTGAAGCTTTCTTT; CDR3aa: CASSRRGTGTEAFF
abundance: NA; v_gene: TRBV9; j_gene: TRBJ2-3; d_gene: NA; CDR3nt: TGTGCCAGCAGCGCGCGGGCAGGCACAGATACGCAGTATTTT; CDR3aa: CASSARAGTDTQYF
abundance: NA; v_gene: TRBV10-3; j_gene: TRBJ2-7; d_gene: NA; CDR3nt: TGTGCCATCAGTCAGATACAGGCCTACGAGCAGTACTTC; CDR3aa: CAISQIQAYEQYF
abundance: NA; v_gene: TRBV2; j_gene: TRBJ2-1; d_gene: TRBD2; CDR3nt: TGTGCCAGCTGGGGGACCCCGGGGGGGCCTCTCGATGAGCAGTTCTTC; CDR3aa: CASWGTPGGPLDEQFF
abundance: NA; v_gene: TRBV27; j_gene: TRBJ2-3; d_gene: NA; CDR3nt: TGTGCCAGCAGTTTACAGGGCTCGCCGGAGCAGTATTTT; CDR3aa: CASSLQGSPEQYF
abundance: NA; v_gene: TRBV30; j_gene: TRBJ1-5; d_gene: NA; CDR3nt: TGTGCCTGTACTAACAGGCGACCACCGGTTCGCAATCAGCCCCAGCATTTT; CDR3aa: CACTNRRPPVRNQPQHF
abundance: few; v_gene: TRBV10-3; j_gene: TRBJ1-5; d_gene: NA; CDR3nt: TGTGCCATCAGTGACAACAGGGACAATCAGCCCCAGCATTTT; CDR3aa: CAISDNRDNQPQHF
abundance: NA; v_gene: TRBV19; j_gene: TRBJ1-5; d_gene: NA; CDR3nt: TGTGCCACCCAAAGTTGGAGTGCGGGGTTTCAGCCCCAGCATTTT; CDR3aa: CATQSWSAGFQPQHF
abundance: NA; v_gene: TRBV7-8; j_gene: TRBJ2-2; d_gene: NA; CDR3nt: TGTGCCAGCACCCCCGGGGGGAACACCGGGGAGCTGTTTTTT; CDR3aa: CASTPGGNTGELFF
abundance: NA; v_gene: TRBV5-1; j_gene: TRBJ2-3; d_gene: NA; CDR3nt: TGCGCCAGCGGTTTACTGGATACGCAGTATTTT; CDR3aa: CASGLLDTQYF
abundance: NA; v_gene: TRBV7-9; j_gene: TRBJ2-3; d_gene: NA; CDR3nt: TGTGCCAGCAGCTTCGGGCTAGCGCCAGATACGCAGTATTTT; CDR3aa: CASSFGLAPDTQYF
abundance: NA; v_gene: TRBV5-4; j_gene: TRBJ1-3; d_gene: NA; CDR3nt: TGTGCCAGCAGCTTGTTTGAGTCTCACACCATATATTTT; CDR3aa: CASSLFESHTIYF
abundance: NA; v_gene: TRBV5-1; j_gene: TRBJ1-1; d_gene: NA; CDR3nt: TGCGCCAGCAGCTATGATCCGGCGACAGGGAACACTGAAGCTTTCTTT; CDR3aa: CASSYDPATGNTEAFF
abundance: NA; v_gene: TRBV6-1; j_gene: TRBJ1-5; d_gene: TRBD1; CDR3nt: TGTGCCAGCAGTGAGGGACAGACCTATCGGCCCCAGCATTTT; CDR3aa: CASSEGQTYRPQHF